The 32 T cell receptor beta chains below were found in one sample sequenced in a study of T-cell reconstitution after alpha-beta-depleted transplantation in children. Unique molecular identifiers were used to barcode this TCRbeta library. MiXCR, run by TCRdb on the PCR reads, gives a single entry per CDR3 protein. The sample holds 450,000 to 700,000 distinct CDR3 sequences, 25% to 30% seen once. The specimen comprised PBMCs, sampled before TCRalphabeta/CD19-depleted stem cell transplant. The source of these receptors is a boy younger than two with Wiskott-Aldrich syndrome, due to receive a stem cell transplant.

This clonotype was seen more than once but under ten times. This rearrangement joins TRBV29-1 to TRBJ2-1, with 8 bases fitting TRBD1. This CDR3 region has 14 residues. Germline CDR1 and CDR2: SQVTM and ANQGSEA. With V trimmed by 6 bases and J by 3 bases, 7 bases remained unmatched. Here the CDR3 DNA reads TGCAGCGTGGTACAGGGGGTGAACTACAATGAGCAGTTCTTC. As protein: CSVVQGVNYNEQFF.

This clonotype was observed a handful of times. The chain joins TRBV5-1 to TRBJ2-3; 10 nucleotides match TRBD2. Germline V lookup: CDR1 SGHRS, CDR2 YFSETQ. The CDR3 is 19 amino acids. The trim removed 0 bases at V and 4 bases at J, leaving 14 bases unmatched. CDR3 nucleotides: TGCGCCAGCAGCTTGGATTTAGCGGGAGGATCCGGGTTTGCAGATACGCAGTATTTT. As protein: CASSLDLAGGSGFADTQYF.

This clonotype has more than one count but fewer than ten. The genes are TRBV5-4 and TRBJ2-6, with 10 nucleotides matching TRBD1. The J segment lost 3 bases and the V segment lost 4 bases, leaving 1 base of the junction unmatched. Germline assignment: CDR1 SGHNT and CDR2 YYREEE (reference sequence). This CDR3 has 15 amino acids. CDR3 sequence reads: CASSRDRGGANVLTF. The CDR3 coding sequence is TGTGCCAGCAGCAGGGACAGGGGTGGGGCCAACGTCCTGACTTTC.

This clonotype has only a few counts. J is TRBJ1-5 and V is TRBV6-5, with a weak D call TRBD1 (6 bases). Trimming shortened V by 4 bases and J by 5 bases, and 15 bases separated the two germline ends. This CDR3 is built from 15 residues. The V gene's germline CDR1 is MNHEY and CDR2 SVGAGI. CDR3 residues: CASSSRTRGHQPQHF. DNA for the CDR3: TGTGCCAGCAGTTCGCGGACCAGGGGTCATCAGCCCCAGCATTTT.

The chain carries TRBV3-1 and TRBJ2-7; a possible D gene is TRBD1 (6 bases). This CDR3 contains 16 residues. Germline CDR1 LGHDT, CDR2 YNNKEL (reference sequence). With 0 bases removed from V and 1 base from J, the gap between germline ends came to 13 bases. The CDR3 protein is CASSQDAAGASYEQYF. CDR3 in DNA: TGTGCCAGCAGCCAAGACGCGGCAGGGGCTTCCTACGAGCAGTACTTC.

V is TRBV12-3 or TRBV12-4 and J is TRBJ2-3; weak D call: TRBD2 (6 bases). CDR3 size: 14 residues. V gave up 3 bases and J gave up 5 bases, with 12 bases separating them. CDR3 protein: CASSLKREIDTQYF. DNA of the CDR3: TGTGCCAGCAGTTTGAAACGGGAGATAGATACGCAGTATTTT.

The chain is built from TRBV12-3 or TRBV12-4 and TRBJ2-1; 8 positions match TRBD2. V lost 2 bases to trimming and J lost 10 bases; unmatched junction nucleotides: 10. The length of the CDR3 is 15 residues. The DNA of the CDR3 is TGTGCCAGCAGTTTATTCAATACGGGAGGGCGAGAGCAGTTCTTC. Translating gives CASSLFNTGGREQFF.

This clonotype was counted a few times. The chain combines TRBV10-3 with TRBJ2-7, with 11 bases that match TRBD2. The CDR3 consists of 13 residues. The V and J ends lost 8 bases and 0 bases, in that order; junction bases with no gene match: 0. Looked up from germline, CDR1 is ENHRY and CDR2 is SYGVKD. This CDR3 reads CAIGLAGSYEQYF. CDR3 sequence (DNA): TGTGCCATCGGACTAGCGGGCTCCTACGAGCAGTACTTC.

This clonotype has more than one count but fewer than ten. CDR3 in amino acids: CASSVVAGGEAFF. The CDR3 bases are TGTGCCAGCAGCGTAGTTGCGGGAGGTGAAGCTTTCTTT. The gene calls are TRBV9 and TRBJ1-1, with D unresolved. CDR1 and CDR2 from the germline V gene are SGDLS and YYNGEE. The CDR3 consists of 13 residues. V lost 0 bases to trimming and J lost 7 bases, with 10 bases between them.

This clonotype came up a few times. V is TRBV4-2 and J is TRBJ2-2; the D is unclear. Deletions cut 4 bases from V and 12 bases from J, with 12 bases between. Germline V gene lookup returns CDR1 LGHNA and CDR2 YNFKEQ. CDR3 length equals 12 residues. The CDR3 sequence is CASSPRFGKLFF. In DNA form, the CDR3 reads TGTGCCAGCAGCCCCCGGTTTGGGAAGCTGTTTTTT.

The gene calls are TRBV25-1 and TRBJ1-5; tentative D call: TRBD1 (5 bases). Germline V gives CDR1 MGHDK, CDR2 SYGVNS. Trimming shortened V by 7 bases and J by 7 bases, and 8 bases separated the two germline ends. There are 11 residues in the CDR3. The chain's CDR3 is CASKGDQPQHF. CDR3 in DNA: TGTGCCAGCAAAGGGGACCAGCCCCAGCATTTT.

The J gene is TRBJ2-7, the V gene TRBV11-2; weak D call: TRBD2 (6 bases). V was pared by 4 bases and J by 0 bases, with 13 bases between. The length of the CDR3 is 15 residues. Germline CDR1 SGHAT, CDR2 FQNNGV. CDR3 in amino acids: CASSSPTTSSYEQYF. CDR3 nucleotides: TGTGCCAGCAGCTCCCCGACGACTAGCTCCTACGAGCAGTACTTC.

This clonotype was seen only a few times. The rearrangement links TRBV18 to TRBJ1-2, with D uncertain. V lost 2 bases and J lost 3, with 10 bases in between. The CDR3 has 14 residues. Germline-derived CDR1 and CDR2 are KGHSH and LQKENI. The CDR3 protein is CASSPDQIHYGYTF. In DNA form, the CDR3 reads TGTGCCAGCTCACCAGACCAGATCCACTATGGCTACACCTTC.

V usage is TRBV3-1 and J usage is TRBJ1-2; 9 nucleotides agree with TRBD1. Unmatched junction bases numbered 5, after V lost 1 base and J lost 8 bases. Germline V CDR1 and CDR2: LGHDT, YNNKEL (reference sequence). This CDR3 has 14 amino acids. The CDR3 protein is CASSQVQGARGYTF. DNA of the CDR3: TGTGCCAGCAGCCAAGTACAGGGGGCTCGGGGCTACACCTTC.

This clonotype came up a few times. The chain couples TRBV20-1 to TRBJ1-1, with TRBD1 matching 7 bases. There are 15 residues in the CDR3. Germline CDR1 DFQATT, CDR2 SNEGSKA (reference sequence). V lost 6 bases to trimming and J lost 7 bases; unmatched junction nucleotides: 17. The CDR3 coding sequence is TGCAGTGCCAAAAAAACACAGGGGTATTCTCTTGAAGCTTTCTTT. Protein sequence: CSAKKTQGYSLEAFF.

CDR3 region: CASSLSQNYGYTF. In DNA, the CDR3 is TGTGCCAGCAGTTTAAGTCAAAACTATGGCTACACCTTC. The V gene is TRBV12-3 or TRBV12-4, the J gene TRBJ1-2; D not resolved. The CDR3 totals 13 residues. The V end was cut by 2 bases, the J end by 2 bases, with 6 bases between.

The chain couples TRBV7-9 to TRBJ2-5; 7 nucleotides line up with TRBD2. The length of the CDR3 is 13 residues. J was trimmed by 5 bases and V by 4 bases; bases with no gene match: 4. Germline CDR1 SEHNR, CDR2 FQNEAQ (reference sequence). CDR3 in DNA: TGTGCCAGCAGCTCACTAGCGCGGGAGACCCAGTACTTC. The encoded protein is CASSSLARETQYF.

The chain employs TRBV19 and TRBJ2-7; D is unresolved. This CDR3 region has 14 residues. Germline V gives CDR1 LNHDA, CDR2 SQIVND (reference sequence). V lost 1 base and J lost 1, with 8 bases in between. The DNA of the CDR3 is TGTGCCAGTAGTATAGCTGGCCGATCCTACGAGCAGTACTTC. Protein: CASSIAGRSYEQYF.

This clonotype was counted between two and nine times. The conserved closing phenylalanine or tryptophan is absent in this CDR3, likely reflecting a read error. In DNA form, the CDR3 reads TGTGCCAGCAGCTTGGGACCCACACTTCAATACGAGCAGTACTCC. This translates into CASSLGPTLQYEQYS. The chain employs TRBV5-6 and TRBJ2-7; no reliable D call. The length of the CDR3 is 15 residues. Per the germline V gene, CDR1 is SGHDT and CDR2 is YYEEEE. Trimming cost V 0 bases and J 4 bases, with 14 bases left between them.

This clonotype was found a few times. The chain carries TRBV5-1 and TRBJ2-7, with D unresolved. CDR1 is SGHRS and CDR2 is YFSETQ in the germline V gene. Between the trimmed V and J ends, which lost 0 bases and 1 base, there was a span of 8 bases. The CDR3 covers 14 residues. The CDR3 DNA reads TGCGCCAGCAGCTTGGTACCGGAATCCTACGAGCAGTACTTC. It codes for CASSLVPESYEQYF.

CDR3 nucleotides: TGCAGTGCTAGGCTAATCCGACCAGAGCAGTTCTTC. Encoded protein: CSARLIRPEQFF. The V call is TRBV20-1, the J call TRBJ2-1; D ambiguous. Germline CDR1 reads DFQATT; CDR2 reads SNEGSKA (reference sequence). Trimming shortened V by 3 bases and J by 10 bases, and 13 bases separated the two germline ends. This CDR3 contains 12 residues.

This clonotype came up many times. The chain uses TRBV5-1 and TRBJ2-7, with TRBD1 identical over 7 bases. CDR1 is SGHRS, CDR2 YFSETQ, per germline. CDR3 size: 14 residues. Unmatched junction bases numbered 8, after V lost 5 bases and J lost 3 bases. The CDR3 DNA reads TGCGCCAGCAGAAGCTTACAGGGGAACTACGAGCAGTACTTC. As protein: CASRSLQGNYEQYF.

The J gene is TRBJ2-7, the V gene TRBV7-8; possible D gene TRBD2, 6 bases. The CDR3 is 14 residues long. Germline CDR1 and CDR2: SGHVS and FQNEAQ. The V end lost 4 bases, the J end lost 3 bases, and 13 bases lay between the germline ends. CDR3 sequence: CASSWGETFYEQYF. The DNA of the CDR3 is TGTGCCAGCAGCTGGGGGGAGACCTTCTACGAGCAGTACTTC.

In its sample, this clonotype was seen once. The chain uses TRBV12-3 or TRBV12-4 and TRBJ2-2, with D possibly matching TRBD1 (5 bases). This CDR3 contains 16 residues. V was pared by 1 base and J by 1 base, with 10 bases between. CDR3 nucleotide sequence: TGTGCCAGCAGTTTAGGACCTAGGGGGAACACCGGGGAGCTGTTTTTT. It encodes CASSLGPRGNTGELFF.

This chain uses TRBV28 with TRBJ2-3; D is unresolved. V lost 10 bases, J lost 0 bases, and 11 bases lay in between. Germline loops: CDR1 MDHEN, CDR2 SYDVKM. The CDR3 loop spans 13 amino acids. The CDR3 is CATKKVSTDTQYF. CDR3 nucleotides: TGTGCCACCAAAAAAGTTAGCACAGATACGCAGTATTTT.

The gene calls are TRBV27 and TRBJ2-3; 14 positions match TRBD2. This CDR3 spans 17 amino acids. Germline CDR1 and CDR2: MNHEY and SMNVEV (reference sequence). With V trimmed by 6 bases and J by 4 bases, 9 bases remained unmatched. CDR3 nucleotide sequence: TGTGCCAGCAGAGCCGGGACTAGCGGGAGTGAGGCAGATACGCAGTATTTT. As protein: CASRAGTSGSEADTQYF.

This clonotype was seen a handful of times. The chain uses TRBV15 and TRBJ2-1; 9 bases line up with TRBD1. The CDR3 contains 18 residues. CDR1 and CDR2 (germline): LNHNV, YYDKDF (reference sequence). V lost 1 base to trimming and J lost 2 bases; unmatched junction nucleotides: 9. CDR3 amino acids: CATSRGNLQGAPYNEQFF. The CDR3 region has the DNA TGTGCCACCAGCAGAGGTAACCTACAGGGGGCGCCCTACAATGAGCAGTTCTTC.

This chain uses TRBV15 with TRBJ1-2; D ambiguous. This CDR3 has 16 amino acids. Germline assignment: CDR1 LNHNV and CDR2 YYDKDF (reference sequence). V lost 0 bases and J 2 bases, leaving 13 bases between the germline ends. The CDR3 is CATSRDRPGGNYGYTF. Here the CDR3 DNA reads TGTGCCACCAGCAGAGATCGGCCGGGAGGGAACTATGGCTACACCTTC.

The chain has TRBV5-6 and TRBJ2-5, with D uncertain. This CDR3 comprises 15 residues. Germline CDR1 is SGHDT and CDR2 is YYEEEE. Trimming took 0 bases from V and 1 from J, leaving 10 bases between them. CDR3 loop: CASSLVIQGQETQYF. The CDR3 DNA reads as TGTGCCAGCAGCTTGGTCATCCAAGGCCAAGAGACCCAGTACTTC. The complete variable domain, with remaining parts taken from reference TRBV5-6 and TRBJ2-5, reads DAGVTQSPTHLIKTRGQQVTLRCSPKSGHDTVSWYQQALGQGPQFIFQYYEEEERQRGNFPDRFSGHQFPNYSSELNVNALLLGDSALYLCASSLVIQGQETQYFGPGTRLLVL.

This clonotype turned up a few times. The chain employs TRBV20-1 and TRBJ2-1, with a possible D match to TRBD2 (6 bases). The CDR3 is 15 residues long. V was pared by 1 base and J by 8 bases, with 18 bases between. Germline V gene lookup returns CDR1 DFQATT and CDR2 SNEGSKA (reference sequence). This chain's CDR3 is CSARAGGTAPYEQFF. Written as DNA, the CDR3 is TGCAGTGCTAGAGCTGGGGGGACGGCCCCGTATGAGCAGTTCTTC.

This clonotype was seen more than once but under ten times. The CDR3 DNA reads as TGTGCCAGCAGCTTAAATCAGGAGCAGTACTTC. Translating it yields CASSLNQEQYF. V usage is TRBV7-9 and J usage is TRBJ2-7; D is ambiguous. The CDR3 has 11 amino acids. CDR1 SEHNR and CDR2 FQNEAQ come from the germline V gene (reference sequence). V gave up 2 bases and J gave up 7 bases, with 6 bases separating them.

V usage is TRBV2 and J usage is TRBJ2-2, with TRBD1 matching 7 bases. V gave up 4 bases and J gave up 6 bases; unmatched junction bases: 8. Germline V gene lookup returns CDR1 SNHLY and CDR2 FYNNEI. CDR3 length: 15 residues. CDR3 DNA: TGTGCCAGCAGTGTCGACAGGGCTCGGTCCGGGGAGCTGTTTTTT. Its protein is CASSVDRARSGELFF.